The 10 T cell receptor beta chains below were found in one sample sequenced in a study of T cell repertoires in cytomegalovirus infection. Their antigens are not known. MiXCR, applied by TCRdb to the reads, yields one record per CDR3 protein. The sample records about a million distinct CDR3 sequences, 30% to 40% being singletons. Sequences were derived from cultured CD8+ T cells from PBMCs, sampled from culture after CMV antigen stimulation. Receptors originate from a human donor in good health (CMV status not recorded). Some clones in this sample may be carry-over from other donors' samples.

This sequence joins TRBV9 and TRBJ2-1, with TRBD2 matching 13 bases. V lost 4 bases, J lost 4 bases, and 5 bases stayed unmatched. This CDR3 is 16 amino acids long. Germline V gene lookup returns CDR1 SGDLS and CDR2 YYNGEE. The CDR3 sequence: CASSPKLAGGYNEQFF. The CDR3 DNA follows: TGTGCCAGCAGCCCGAAACTAGCGGGGGGGTACAATGAGCAGTTCTTC.

The chain links TRBV19 to TRBJ2-2; D gene unclear. The V end was cut by 6 bases, the J end by 8 bases, with 10 bases between. The CDR3 loop spans 12 amino acids. Germline assignment: CDR1 LNHDA and CDR2 SQIVND (reference sequence). For the CDR3, the DNA is TGTGCCAGTAGGCTCAGTGCTGGGGAGCTGTTTTTT. Its translation is CASRLSAGELFF. The complete variable domain, with remaining parts taken from reference TRBV19 and TRBJ2-2, reads DGGITQSPKYLFRKEGQNVTLSCEQNLNHDAMYWYRQDPGQGLRLIYYSQIVNDFQKGDIAEGYSVSREKKESFPLTVTSAQKNPTAFYLCASRLSAGELFFGEGSRLTVL.

The rearrangement joins TRBV6-2 or TRBV6-3 to TRBJ2-7; 9 bases agree with TRBD2. The germline gives CDR1 MNHEY, CDR2 SVGEGT. V shed 4 bases, J shed 0 bases, and the junction held 10 bases outside the gene matches. The CDR3 totals 17 residues. This chain's CDR3 is CASSSAGGYPPSYEQYV. The CDR3 DNA sequence: TGTGCCAGCAGTTCAGCGGGGGGCTACCCCCCCTCCTACGAGCAGTACGTC.

This chain links TRBV7-9 with TRBJ1-6, with 9 positions matching TRBD1. The junction had 8 bases not matched to a gene; V was cut back by 6 bases and J by 8 bases. In germline, CDR1 is SEHNR, CDR2 FQNEAQ (reference sequence). The CDR3 is made up of 15 amino acids. CDR3 region: CASREPGQGYSPLHF. CDR3 nucleotides: TGTGCCAGCAGGGAACCGGGACAGGGCTATTCACCCCTCCACTTT.

Many counts were recorded for this clonotype. V usage is TRBV6-2 or TRBV6-3 and J usage is TRBJ2-2; 12 bases map to TRBD2. The CDR3 has 15 residues. Germline V gene sequence: CDR1 MNHEY, CDR2 SVGEGT. V trimming: 5 bases; J trimming: 5 bases; junction bases outside the gene matches: 3. This chain's CDR3 is CASSPGTSGTGELFF. The CDR3 region has the DNA TGTGCCAGCAGTCCTGGGACTAGCGGGACCGGGGAGCTGTTTTTT.

This clonotype has a handful of counts. The rearrangement links TRBV12-3 or TRBV12-4 to TRBJ1-2; D possibly corresponds to TRBD1 (5 bases). The CDR3 runs to 16 residues. The V and J ends lost 1 base and 6 bases respectively, with 18 bases between them. The CDR3 DNA sequence: TGTGCCAGCAGTTTAGAGTCTTGGACCCCGGGGGATGGCTACACCTTC. This encodes CASSLESWTPGDGYTF.

Only a few counts were recorded for this clonotype. The genes are TRBV7-2 and TRBJ2-3; D possibly corresponds to TRBD1 (5 bases). CDR3 length: 16 amino acids. V was cut by 1 base and J by 2 bases, with 13 bases left in between. Germline V gene data show CDR1 as SGHTA and CDR2 as FQGNSA. The CDR3 spells CASSLVGQGNTDTQYF. The CDR3 DNA sequence: TGTGCCAGCAGCTTAGTGGGGCAGGGCAACACAGATACGCAGTATTTT.

This clonotype has a handful of counts. CDR3 coding DNA: TGCAGTGCTTCGATCGAGCGGGGCCCCCATGCTGATACGCAGTATTTT. This encodes CSASIERGPHADTQYF. J is TRBJ2-3 and V is TRBV20-1; 7 positions match TRBD2. The CDR3 totals 16 residues. Germline CDR1 and CDR2: DFQATT and SNEGSKA (reference sequence). The J segment lost 6 bases and the V segment lost 5 bases, leaving 17 bases of the junction unmatched.

The CDR3 is CASTKGTGGQTFYEQYV. The CDR3 DNA reads TGTGCCAGCACCAAAGGGACAGGGGGCCAGACCTTCTACGAGCAGTACGTC. V is TRBV6-1 and J is TRBJ2-7; 12 positions agree with TRBD1. The trim removed 7 bases at V and 3 bases at J, leaving 13 bases unmatched. Per germline, CDR1 MNHNS and CDR2 SASEGT. This CDR3 spans 17 amino acids.

The gene calls are TRBV19 and TRBJ2-1, with 9 bases fitting TRBD1. This CDR3 contains 13 residues. Germline-derived CDR1 and CDR2 are LNHDA and SQIVND (reference sequence). V lost 7 bases to trimming and J lost 15 bases; unmatched junction nucleotides: 13. The CDR3 region is CASIDAPGQGLFF. The CDR3, as DNA: TGTGCCAGTATTGACGCTCCGGGACAGGGCCTGTTCTTC.